This T cell receptor (beta chain) came from a study of somatic mutations in cytotoxic T cells in rheumatoid arthritis. A single count supports this clone. Germline-derived CDR1 and CDR2 are SNHLY and FYNNEI. V lost 6 bases and J lost 0; bases outside the gene matches: 5. The CDR3 loop spans 15 amino acids. Repertoires were generated with immunoSEQ multiplex PCR, while TCRdb's copy carries only in-frame clones and drops some. This sample has roughly 30,000 clones, with 80% to 85% found just once. V gene TRBV2 combines with J gene TRBJ2-1; the match to TRBD2 covers 7 bases. The clonotype comes from an adult with rheumatoid arthritis. The sequenced sample consisted of CD8+ T cells sorted from blood. This CDR3 is CASRKGGSSYNEQFF. DNA of the CDR3: TGTGCCAGCAGAAAGGGCGGGAGCTCCTACAATGAGCAGTTCTTC.